Listed below are T cell receptor beta chains from one sample, sequenced in a study of blood T cell repertoires in COVID-19. Sequencing used immunoSEQ multiplex PCR; TCRdb keeps in-frame clones, though not all of them. The sample consists of roughly 80,000 clones, 65% to 85% of them appearing once. Sequenced material: peripheral blood. Receptors originate from a man aged 70-80 years with active or convalescent COVID-19. Each CDR3 is given without its conserved first and last residue.

J gene	V gene	CDR3 protein
TRBJ1-2	TRBV2	ASGVQGAGGYT
TRBJ2-5	TRBV9	ASSVSGGALETQY
TRBJ1-2	TRBV12-3/TRBV12-4	ASSFAGDDGYT
TRBJ1-3	TRBV9	ASSVGHQISGNTIY
TRBJ2-7	TRBV29-1	SVGAANSYEQY
TRBJ2-3	TRBV10-3	AIASAVADTQY
TRBJ2-1	TRBV4-1	ASSHQGITNEQF
TRBJ1-1	TRBV28	ASSLASETMNTEAF
TRBJ2-3	TRBV10-3	ASKVGGTDTQY
TRBJ2-7	TRBV3-1/TRBV3-2	ASSQTGYEQY
TRBJ2-5	TRBV5-4	ASGTAGGAAETQY
TRBJ2-2	TRBV27	ASRRQGGNTGELF
TRBJ1-2	TRBV2	ASSEIVAARGYT
TRBJ1-6	TRBV4-1	ASSQVTQGNSPLH
TRBJ2-7	TRBV9	ASSVAGAGIEQY
TRBJ2-2	TRBV11-3	ASSLVPVTGELF